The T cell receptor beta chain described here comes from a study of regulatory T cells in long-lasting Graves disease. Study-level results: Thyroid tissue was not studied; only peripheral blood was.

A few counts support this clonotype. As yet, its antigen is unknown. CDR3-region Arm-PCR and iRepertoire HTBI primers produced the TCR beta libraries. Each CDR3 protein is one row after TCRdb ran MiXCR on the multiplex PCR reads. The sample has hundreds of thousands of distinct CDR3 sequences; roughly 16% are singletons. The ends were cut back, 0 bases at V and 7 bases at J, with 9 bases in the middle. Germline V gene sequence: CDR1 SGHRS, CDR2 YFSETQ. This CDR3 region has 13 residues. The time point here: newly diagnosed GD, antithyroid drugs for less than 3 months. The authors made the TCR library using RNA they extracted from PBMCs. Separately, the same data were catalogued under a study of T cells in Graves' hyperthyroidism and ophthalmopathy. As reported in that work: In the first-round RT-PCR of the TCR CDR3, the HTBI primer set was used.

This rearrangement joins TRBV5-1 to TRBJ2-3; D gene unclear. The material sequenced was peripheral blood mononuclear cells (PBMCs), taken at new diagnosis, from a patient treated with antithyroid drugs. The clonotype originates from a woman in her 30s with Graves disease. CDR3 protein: CASSLEFGNTQYF. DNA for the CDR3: TGCGCCAGCAGCTTGGAGTTCGGAAATACGCAGTATTTT.